The TCR beta chain described here comes from a study of blood T cell repertoires in COVID-19. Germline CDR1 and CDR2: SGHRS and YFSETQ. The CDR3 spans 14 residues. Trimming shortened V by 1 base and J by 8 bases, and 15 bases separated the two germline ends. The method was immunoSEQ multiplex PCR; TCRdb's version includes in-frame clones alone and lacks a portion of them. The table shows under 200,000 clones, with approximately 90% occurring only once. V gene TRBV5-1 combines with J gene TRBJ1-2; D may be TRBD1 (5 bases). This receptor was obtained from a man aged 35-49 years with active or convalescent COVID-19. The source material was peripheral blood. CDR3 coding DNA: TGCGCCAGCAGCTTGAGGACACCGCTTGAGGGCTACACCTTC. Translated: CASSLRTPLEGYTF.